The clone carrying this T cell receptor beta chain was detected ten times or more. Healthy Caucasian donors formed the entire cohort. The entry originates in a study of identical twins. TCRdb ran MiXCR on the 5' RACE reads and lists one entry per CDR3 protein. The sample lists more than 400,000 distinct CDR3 sequences; approximately 14% were seen once. This CDR3 comprises 13 residues. Trimming took 6 bases from V and 4 from J; bases not matched to a gene: 2. CDR1 and CDR2 from the germline V gene are SNHLY and FYNNEI. The same specimen was also included in a second study, on yellow fever vaccine responses in identical twins.

The TCR was taken from a woman younger than 35 in good health. The sample taken for sequencing was CD4+ T cells sorted from blood. The V gene is TRBV2, the J gene TRBJ2-1; 8 nucleotides line up with TRBD2. This chain's CDR3 is CASSRGGYNEQFF. The DNA for the CDR3 is TGTGCCAGCAGCCGGGGGGGGTACAATGAGCAGTTCTTC.